These 20 T cell receptor beta chains were sequenced from one sample in a study of identical twins. TCRdb used MiXCR to reprocess the 5' RACE reads, holding one entry per CDR3 protein. This repertoire shows about 890,000 distinct CDR3 sequences, more than 9% found once; its top ten account for 1.5% to 2%. These data also formed part of another study, on yellow fever vaccine responses in identical twins.

What was sequenced was PBMCs. These receptors were collected from a woman under 30 in good health.

The chain is built from TRBV5-1 and TRBJ2-1; D is perhaps TRBD1 (5 bases). The CDR3 loop spans 16 amino acids. Germline-derived CDR1 and CDR2 are SGHRS and YFSETQ. V dropped 3 bases and J dropped 2 bases, with 15 bases sitting between them. CDR3 residues: CASSSGDSDPYNEQFF. The CDR3 DNA is TGCGCCAGCAGCTCAGGAGACAGTGACCCCTACAATGAGCAGTTCTTC.

The sample holds many counts of this clonotype. This chain links TRBV12-3 or TRBV12-4 with TRBJ2-5; perhaps TRBD1 as D (6 bases). The CDR3 totals 15 residues. V shed 5 bases and J shed 1 base, with 14 bases lying between them. CDR3 sequence: CASSKTGPLQETQYF. CDR3 bases: TGTGCCAGCAGTAAGACAGGACCGCTCCAAGAGACCCAGTACTTC.

The rearrangement joins TRBV21-1 to TRBJ2-7; the table gives TRBD2 as D, unverified against the DNA. TRBV21-1 is given as a pseudogene. The CDR3 sequence is 15 residues long. This CDR3 is CASTGASGMIYEQYF. The CDR3 DNA sequence: TGTGCCAGTACGGGGGCTAGCGGGATGATCTACGAGCAGTACTTC.

This clonotype was observed a few times. The chain couples TRBV5-1 to TRBJ2-5, with a tentative D call TRBD2 (6 bases). This CDR3 is built from 15 residues. Germline CDR1 is SGHRS and CDR2 is YFSETQ. The V and J ends lost 2 bases and 3 bases respectively, with 14 bases between them. CDR3 amino acids: CASSLSPGEKETQYF. CDR3 nucleotide sequence: TGCGCCAGCAGCTTATCTCCGGGAGAGAAAGAGACCCAGTACTTC.

This clonotype was seen ten or more times. V and J are TRBV11-2 and TRBJ2-1; D perhaps matches TRBD2 (5 bases). The CDR3 loop spans 13 amino acids. In germline, CDR1 is SGHAT, CDR2 FQNNGV. Trimming left V 1 base short and J 13 bases short, with 14 bases between. In DNA form, the CDR3 reads TGTGCCAGCAGCTTAGGAGGGCTGTTCGCTCAGTTCTTC. Translating it yields CASSLGGLFAQFF.

This clonotype occurred many times. The V call is TRBV29-1, the J call TRBJ2-3; TRBD1 might be the D (6 bases). The CDR3 is made up of 16 amino acids. Germline V gene data show CDR1 as SQVTM and CDR2 as ANQGSEA. Deletions cut 0 bases from V and 1 base from J, with 14 bases between. The CDR3 region is CSVEDLTAGGTDTQYF. The CDR3 coding sequence is TGCAGCGTTGAAGATCTAACGGCAGGGGGCACAGATACGCAGTATTTT.

This chain uses TRBV15 with TRBJ2-1; 9 nucleotides align to TRBD2. The CDR3 length is 17 residues. With V trimmed by 1 base and J by 7 bases, 11 bases remained unmatched. The germline V gene encodes CDR1 LNHNV and CDR2 YYDKDF (reference sequence). Here the CDR3 DNA reads TGTGCCACCAGCAGAGCCGGAGGGATAGCGGGAGAAAATGAGCAGTTCTTC. Translated: CATSRAGGIAGENEQFF. The whole variable domain, filled in from reference TRBV15 and TRBJ2-1, reads DAMVIQNPRYQVTQFGKPVTLSCSQTLNHNVMYWYQQKSSQAPKLLFHYYDKDFNNEADTPDNFQSRRPNTSFCFLDIRSPGLGDTAMYLCATSRAGGIAGENEQFFGPGTRLTVL.

There are a few counts of this clonotype. V usage is TRBV5-1 and J usage is TRBJ1-5; D is ambiguous. This CDR3 contains 14 residues. Germline lookup yields CDR1 SGHRS and CDR2 YFSETQ. V gave up 0 bases and J gave up 4 bases, with 8 bases separating them. The chain's CDR3 is CASSLEPENQPQHF. Written as DNA, the CDR3 is TGCGCCAGCAGCTTGGAGCCAGAAAATCAGCCCCAGCATTTT.

The genes are TRBV7-9 and TRBJ2-7; possibly TRBD2 for D (6 bases). CDR3 length: 14 amino acids. V lost 3 bases to trimming and J lost 4 bases, with 13 bases between them. Looked up from germline, CDR1 is SEHNR and CDR2 is FQNEAQ (reference sequence). CDR3 DNA: TGTGCCAGCAGCTTGCCGGGACTCGCTTACGAGCAGTACGTC. This encodes CASSLPGLAYEQYV.

The chain has TRBV5-5 and TRBJ2-7; D ambiguous. V was clipped by 0 bases and J by 3 bases, with 10 bases between them. Germline loops: CDR1 SGHKS, CDR2 YYEKEE (reference sequence). The CDR3 spans 14 residues. The CDR3 DNA reads as TGTGCCAGCAGCTTGGGGATAGGGTACTACGAGCAGTACTTC. This translates into CASSLGIGYYEQYF.

This clonotype appeared many times. The chain recombines TRBV18 with TRBJ2-5, with 10 nucleotides matching TRBD1. Germline CDR1 is KGHSH and CDR2 is LQKENI. The CDR3 is made up of 14 amino acids. J gave up 4 bases and V 6 bases, and 5 bases lay outside the gene matches. CDR3 coding DNA: TGTGCCAGCTCCTGGGACAGGGGCTCAGAGACCCAGTACTTC. Translated: CASSWDRGSETQYF. Full variable domain (rest looked up from reference TRBV18 and TRBJ2-5): NAGVMQNPRHLVRRRGQEARLRCSPMKGHSHVYWYRQLPEEGLKFMVYLQKENIIDESGMPKERFSAEFPKEGPSILRIQQVVRGDSAAYFCASSWDRGSETQYFGPGTRLLVL.

This clonotype appeared a few times. The J gene is TRBJ2-7, the V gene TRBV6-6; D not resolved. V was pared by 2 bases and J by 6 bases, with 5 bases between. Germline V gene sequence: CDR1 MNHNY, CDR2 SVGAGI (reference sequence). This CDR3 region has 11 residues. CDR3 amino acids: CASSYGSEQYF. DNA of the CDR3: TGTGCCAGCAGTTACGGCAGCGAGCAGTACTTC.

The chain carries TRBV12-3 or TRBV12-4 and TRBJ1-3, with D hard to call. The CDR3 runs 12 residues. V shed 3 bases and J shed 8 bases, with 8 bases lying between them. CDR3 sequence: CASSFGVDTIYF. CDR3 in DNA: TGTGCCAGCAGTTTTGGGGTGGACACCATATATTTT.

V usage is TRBV28 and J usage is TRBJ2-1; perhaps D is TRBD1 or TRBD2 (5 bases each). The CDR3 runs to 16 residues. Trimming took 7 bases from V and 0 from J, leaving 16 bases between them. The germline CDR1 and CDR2 sequences are MDHEN and SYDVKM. CDR3 nucleotide sequence: TGTGCCAGCACCGTCCCCGAGGGGCCCTCCTACAATGAGCAGTTCTTC. This encodes CASTVPEGPSYNEQFF.

This clonotype was observed once. V is TRBV7-9 and J is TRBJ2-5; 7 bases line up with TRBD2. Trimming took 5 bases from V and 9 from J; bases not matched to a gene: 15. The germline V gene has CDR1 SEHNR and CDR2 FQNEAQ (reference sequence). This CDR3 has 15 residues. Here the CDR3 reads CASSRSGTASEAQYF. CDR3 nucleotide sequence: TGTGCCAGCAGCCGGAGCGGGACGGCCTCTGAGGCCCAGTACTTC.

This clonotype was counted a few times. V is TRBV6-5 and J is TRBJ1-3; a weak D match, TRBD1 (5 bases). Germline CDR1 MNHEY, CDR2 SVGAGI. This CDR3 has 16 amino acids. V lost 2 bases to trimming and J lost 0 bases, with 11 bases between them. DNA for the CDR3: TGTGCCAGCAGTTACGCGGGGGGTCTCTCTGGAAACACCATATATTTT. Its translation: CASSYAGGLSGNTIYF.

The chain recombines TRBV7-2 with TRBJ2-3; D not certain. The V gene lost 2 bases and the J gene lost 1 base, with 7 bases spanning the gap. The CDR3 covers 14 residues. CDR1 and CDR2 from the germline V gene are SGHTA and FQGNSA. This CDR3 reads CASSLWYGTDTQYF. CDR3 sequence (DNA): TGTGCCAGCAGCTTATGGTACGGCACAGATACGCAGTATTTT.

This chain joins TRBV5-1 and TRBJ2-3, with 12 bases aligning to TRBD2. Germline V lookup: CDR1 SGHRS, CDR2 YFSETQ. The V segment lost 7 bases and the J segment 4 bases; nucleotides outside the gene matches: 10. CDR3 length: 16 amino acids. CDR3 in amino acids: CASRILAGGPPDTQYF. CDR3 coding DNA: TGCGCCAGCCGCATCCTAGCGGGGGGGCCGCCAGATACGCAGTATTTT.

This clonotype was observed a few times. The chain carries TRBV28 and TRBJ1-5, with 10 bases fitting TRBD1. CDR1 MDHEN and CDR2 SYDVKM come from the germline V gene. V was clipped by 5 bases and J by 6 bases; unmatched bases: 1. This CDR3 spans 13 amino acids. CDR3 residues: CASSDRGLQPQHF. The CDR3 DNA follows: TGTGCCAGCAGTGACAGGGGGCTTCAGCCCCAGCATTTT.

This clonotype showed up many times. V and J are TRBV12-3 or TRBV12-4 and TRBJ2-3; 8 positions match TRBD2. The CDR3 has 15 residues. Germline trimming cut 3 bases from V and 3 bases from J; bases unmatched to any gene: 5. The CDR3 reads CASSFSSGLTDTQYF. In nucleotides, the CDR3 is TGTGCCAGCAGTTTCTCTAGCGGGCTAACAGATACGCAGTATTTT.